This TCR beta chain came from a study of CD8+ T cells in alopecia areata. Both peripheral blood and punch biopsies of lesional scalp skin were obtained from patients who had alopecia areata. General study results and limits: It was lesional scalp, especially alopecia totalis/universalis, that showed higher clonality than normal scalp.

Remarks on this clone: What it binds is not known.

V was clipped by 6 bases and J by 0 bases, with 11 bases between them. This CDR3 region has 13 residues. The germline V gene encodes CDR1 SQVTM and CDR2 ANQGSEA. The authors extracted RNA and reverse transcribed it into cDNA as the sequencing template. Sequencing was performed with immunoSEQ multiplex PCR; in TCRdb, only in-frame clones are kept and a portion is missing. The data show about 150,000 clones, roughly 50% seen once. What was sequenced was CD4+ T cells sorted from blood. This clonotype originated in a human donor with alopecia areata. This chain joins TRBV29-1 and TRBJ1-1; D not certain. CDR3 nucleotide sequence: TGCAGCGTGTCCAGGAACATGAACACTGAAGCTTTCTTT. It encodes CSVSRNMNTEAFF.